One sample yielded the 20 T cell receptor beta chains listed below, sequenced in a study of a mutant IDH1 vaccine in newly diagnosed glioma. These TCRs' antigens remain unknown. Here immunoSEQ multiplex PCR was the method, and the copy in TCRdb shows in-frame clones only, minus some. This sample has tens of thousands of clones; about four fifths occur once, and the top ten carry under 7%. Time point given: week 35, safety follow-up. The investigators gave 300 ug of mutant IDH1 20-mer peptide in each vaccine dose, together with topical imiquimod. The sample consisted of PBMCs, taken from a glioma patient whose treatment included an IDH1 peptide vaccine. Receptors were obtained from a man in his forties with glioma.

This clone was recorded only once. The chain is built from TRBV7-3 and TRBJ1-3; D gene uncertain. Trimming pared 2 bases from V and 4 bases from J, leaving 6 bases between. The CDR3 length is 13 residues. Germline CDR1 is SGHTA and CDR2 is FQGTGA. This CDR3 is CASSLGVGNTIYF. The DNA of the CDR3 is TGTGCCAGCAGCTTAGGTGTGGGAAACACCATATATTTT. Supplemented by reference TRBV7-3 and TRBJ1-3, the full variable domain reads GAGVSQTPSNKVTEKGKYVELRCDPISGHTALYWYRQSLGQGPEFLIYFQGTGAADDSGLPNDRFFAVRPEGSVSTLKIQRTERGDSAVYLCASSLGVGNTIYFGEGSWLTVV.

This sequence joins TRBV7-2 and TRBJ1-2; 9 bases fit TRBD1. The CDR3 has 14 amino acids. Per the germline V gene, CDR1 is SGHTA and CDR2 is FQGNSA. Losses at the gene ends were 2 bases for V and 8 bases for J; bases not matched to a gene: 6. The CDR3 here is CASSLLQGASGYTF. DNA of the CDR3: TGTGCCAGCAGCTTATTACAGGGGGCCTCAGGCTACACCTTC.

This chain joins TRBV27 and TRBJ2-7; D is possibly TRBD1 or TRBD2 (5 bases each). Germline CDR1 MNHEY, CDR2 SMNVEV (reference sequence). CDR3 size: 13 residues. The germline V and J ends were trimmed by 3 bases and 2 bases, with 8 bases remaining between them. The CDR3: CASSFSGPYEQYF. CDR3 DNA: TGTGCCAGCAGTTTTTCGGGGCCCTACGAGCAGTACTTC.

V gene TRBV6-6 combines with J gene TRBJ2-3, with 7 bases fitting TRBD2. Germline loops: CDR1 MNHNY, CDR2 SVGAGI (reference sequence). The junction had 6 bases not matched to a gene; V was cut back by 2 bases and J by 1 base. The CDR3 consists of 16 residues. The CDR3 DNA reads as TGTGCCAGCAGTTACAGGGGACTAACTCGCACAGATACGCAGTATTTT. Translation gives CASSYRGLTRTDTQYF.

The chain carries TRBV12-2 and TRBJ2-1; TRBD2 was called by the table and not checked on the DNA. TRBV12-2 is designated a pseudogene. There are 16 residues in the CDR3. The CDR3 region is CASRLASGGSYNEQFF. CDR3 bases: TGTGCAAGTCGCTTAGCTAGCGGGGGCTCCTACAATGAGCAGTTCTTC.

This chain links TRBV5-5 with TRBJ2-1, with a tentative D call TRBD2 (5 bases). The CDR3 runs 14 residues. The V gene lost 0 bases and the J gene lost 7 bases, with 11 bases spanning the gap. The germline gives CDR1 SGHKS, CDR2 YYEKEE (reference sequence). The CDR3, as DNA: TGTGCCAGCAGCTTGGTGGCTAGCCGAAATGAGCAGTTCTTC. As protein: CASSLVASRNEQFF. Full variable domain (rest looked up from reference TRBV5-5 and TRBJ2-1): DAGVTQSPTHLIKTRGQQVTLRCSPISGHKSVSWYQQVLGQGPQFIFQYYEKEERGRGNFPDRFSARQFPNYSSELNVNALLLGDSALYLCASSLVASRNEQFFGPGTRLTVL.

The J gene is TRBJ1-5, the V gene TRBV5-1, with 7 bases identical to TRBD1. The CDR3 is made up of 15 amino acids. Trimming took 4 bases from V and 6 from J; bases not matched to a gene: 10. Per germline, CDR1 SGHRS and CDR2 YFSETQ. The CDR3 sequence: CASSISGTDTQPQHF. The CDR3, as DNA: TGCGCCAGCAGCATCTCCGGGACAGATACTCAGCCCCAGCATTTT.

The chain has TRBV5-1 and TRBJ2-1, with 10 bases identical to TRBD2. V dropped 1 base and J dropped 7; count of bases not matched to a gene: 14. Germline CDR1 reads SGHRS; CDR2 reads YFSETQ. The CDR3 consists of 18 residues. The DNA of the CDR3 is TGCGCCAGCAGCTTGATTGGGCCGGGACTAGCGACCCTTAATGAGCAGTTCTTC. This gives the protein CASSLIGPGLATLNEQFF.

The rearrangement joins TRBV7-5 to TRBJ1-4; the table's TRBD1 call for D was not verified on the DNA. TRBV7-5 is a documented pseudogene. The CDR3 totals 15 residues. This CDR3 is CARSLPYPGNEKLFF. The CDR3 DNA reads TGTGCCAGAAGCTTACCTTATCCTGGCAACGAAAAACTGTTTTTT.

In its sample, this clone was seen once. The CDR3 region has the DNA TGCGCCAGCAATGTGAGGAGCGGGGAGCTGTTTTTT. It is translated as CASNVRSGELFF. The V and J genes are TRBV10-1 and TRBJ2-2; D is undetermined. The CDR3 spans 12 residues. V was clipped by 7 bases and J by 7 bases, with 10 bases between them. Per germline, CDR1 WNHNN and CDR2 SYGVQD (reference sequence).

V usage is TRBV10-3 and J usage is TRBJ1-2, with TRBD1 matching 7 bases. Germline trimming cut 7 bases from V and 5 bases from J; bases unmatched to any gene: 10. There are 14 residues in the CDR3. Germline CDR1 is ENHRY and CDR2 is SYGVKD. The CDR3 loop is CAIKRDAGGYGYTF. CDR3 in DNA: TGTGCCATCAAAAGGGATGCAGGGGGTTATGGCTACACCTTC.

The genes are TRBV19 and TRBJ2-5; 7 bases line up with TRBD2. The CDR3 consists of 16 residues. The J segment lost 5 bases and the V segment lost 5 bases, leaving 14 bases of the junction unmatched. Germline CDR1 LNHDA, CDR2 SQIVND (reference sequence). The CDR3 region has the DNA TGTGCCAGTAGTCCCCCCGCGAGCGGGGCTCGGGAGACCCAGTACTTC. As protein: CASSPPASGARETQYF.

J is TRBJ1-5 and V is TRBV19; 7 bases line up with TRBD1. The junction had 11 bases not matched to a gene; V was cut back by 7 bases and J by 8 bases. CDR1 and CDR2 from the germline V gene are LNHDA and SQIVND (reference sequence). The CDR3 extends over 14 amino acids. CDR3 nucleotide sequence: TGTGCCAGTAAGGCAGAGACAGGGAGCAAGCCCCAGCATTTT. It codes for CASKAETGSKPQHF.

The CDR3 sequence is CASIGLADFSYNEQFF. Here the CDR3 DNA reads TGTGCCAGCATAGGACTAGCGGACTTTTCCTACAATGAGCAGTTCTTC. This chain uses TRBV27 with TRBJ2-1, with TRBD2 matching 10 bases. This CDR3 region has 16 residues. V lost 7 bases, J lost 1 base, and 7 bases stayed unmatched. In germline, CDR1 is MNHEY, CDR2 SMNVEV (reference sequence).

V usage is TRBV5-1 and J usage is TRBJ2-3; no firm D call. V lost 4 bases and J 5 bases, leaving 17 bases between the germline ends. Germline loops: CDR1 SGHRS, CDR2 YFSETQ. CDR3 length: 15 amino acids. DNA of the CDR3: TGCGCCAGCAGCGGAGCAGAAGGGATAGGAGATACGCAGTATTTT. This translates into CASSGAEGIGDTQYF. The full variable domain, its missing parts supplied by reference TRBV5-1 and TRBJ2-3, is KAGVTQTPRYLIKTRGQQVTLSCSPISGHRSVSWYQQTPGQGLQFLFEYFSETQRNKGNFPGRFSGRQFSNSRSEMNVSTLELGDSALYLCASSGAEGIGDTQYFGPGTRLTVL.

The sample holds a few counts of this clone. V is TRBV18 and J is TRBJ1-4; 9 bases align to TRBD1. The CDR3 has 15 residues. Trimming at V came to 3 bases and at J to 4 bases, leaving 3 bases not matched to a gene. Germline CDR1 KGHSH, CDR2 LQKENI. The CDR3 nucleotides are TGTGCCAGCTCACCTGGACAGGGGATTAATGAAAAACTGTTTTTT. Protein product: CASSPGQGINEKLFF.

The CDR3 spells CASSSQPGGGGYTF. The CDR3 bases are TGTGCCAGCAGCTCCCAGCCGGGGGGGGGCGGCTACACCTTC. The J gene is TRBJ1-2, the V gene TRBV7-2, with D possibly TRBD1 on 6 matching bases. Trimming shortened V by 4 bases and J by 8 bases, and 17 bases separated the two germline ends. Germline V gives CDR1 SGHTA, CDR2 FQGNSA. This CDR3 has 14 residues. The full variable domain, in which reference TRBV7-2 and TRBJ1-2 provide the parts outside the CDR3, is GAGVSQSPSNKVTEKGKDVELRCDPISGHTALYWYRQSLGQGLEFLIYFQGNSAPDKSGLPSDRFSAERTGGSVSTLTIQRTQQEDSAVYLCASSSQPGGGGYTFGSGTRLTVV.

The chain has TRBV10-3 and TRBJ2-5, with TRBD1 matching 8 bases. With the DNA end fitting TRBJ2-7 better, the J assignment may be wrong. The CDR3 is 15 residues long. The germline gives CDR1 ENHRY, CDR2 SYGVKD. In DNA, the CDR3 is TGTGCCATCAGTGAGGCCGGGACAGGAGGCCACGAGCAGTACTTC. Translated: CAISEAGTGGHEQYF.

The rearrangement links TRBV19 to TRBJ1-4; 9 bases agree with TRBD1. The ends lost 6 bases at V and 0 bases at J; junction bases unmatched: 2. Looked up from germline, CDR1 is LNHDA and CDR2 is SQIVND (reference sequence). CDR3 size: 15 residues. The CDR3 nucleotides are TGTGCCAGTAGCCGACAGGGGGCAACTAATGAAAAACTGTTTTTT. Its translation is CASSRQGATNEKLFF.

This clone was counted between two and nine times. This chain joins TRBV7-9 and TRBJ1-1; D is unclear. V was shortened by 8 bases and J by 10 bases, with 17 bases between the two germline ends. From germline, CDR1 is SEHNR and CDR2 FQNEAQ (reference sequence). This CDR3 has 12 amino acids. The CDR3 region has the DNA TGTGCCAGCGGGCCCGACGGGGAGGGAGCTTTCTTT. It yields the protein CASGPDGEGAFF.